This paragraph covers one TCR beta chain sequence. Its target is not known. The data were obtained in a study of T cells in Graves' hyperthyroidism and ophthalmopathy. Study results and caveats: Ophthalmopathy and stable hyperthyroidism were separated by a 13 V-J model. The model identified upcoming ophthalmopathy a median around 7.1 months ahead of onset.

What was amplified from RNA transcripts were TCR beta CDR3 regions. Researchers ran a first-round RT-PCR on the TCR CDR3 using the HTBI primer set. TCRdb re-called the multiplex PCR reads with MiXCR, one entry per CDR3 protein. Among some 500,000 distinct CDR3 sequences, under 15% were seen once, and the ten largest hold 15% to 20%. Germline trimming cut 8 bases from V and 6 bases from J; bases unmatched to any gene: 4. This CDR3 has 14 residues. Per germline, CDR1 LNHDA and CDR2 SQIVND (reference sequence). A lack of ophthalmopathy progression within 18 months defined stable Graves' hyperthyroidism. Not enrolled were patients with uncontrolled infection, other autoimmune disease, pregnancy or lactation.

The rearrangement uses TRBV19 and TRBJ2-1; TRBD2 agrees at 13 bases. Material for sequencing was blood. The receptor was isolated from a woman aged 18-29 years with Graves' hyperthyroidism. CDR3: CASRTSGGPNEQFF. CDR3 bases: TGTGCCAGTCGGACTAGCGGGGGTCCCAATGAGCAGTTCTTC.